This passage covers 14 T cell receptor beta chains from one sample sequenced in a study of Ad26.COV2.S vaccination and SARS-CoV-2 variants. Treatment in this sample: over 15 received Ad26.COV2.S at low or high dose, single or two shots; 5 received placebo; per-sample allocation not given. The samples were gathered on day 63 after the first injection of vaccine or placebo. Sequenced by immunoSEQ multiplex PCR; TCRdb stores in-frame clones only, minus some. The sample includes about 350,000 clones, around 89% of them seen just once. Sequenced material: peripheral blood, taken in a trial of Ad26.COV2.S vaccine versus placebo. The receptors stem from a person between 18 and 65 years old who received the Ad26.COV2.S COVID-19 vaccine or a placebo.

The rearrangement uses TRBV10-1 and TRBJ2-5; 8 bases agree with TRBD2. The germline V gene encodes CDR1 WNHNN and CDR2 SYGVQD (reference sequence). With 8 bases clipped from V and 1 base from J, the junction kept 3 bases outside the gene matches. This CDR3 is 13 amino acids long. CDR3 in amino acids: CASQLAVQETQYF. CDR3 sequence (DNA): TGCGCCAGCCAACTAGCGGTCCAAGAGACCCAGTACTTC.

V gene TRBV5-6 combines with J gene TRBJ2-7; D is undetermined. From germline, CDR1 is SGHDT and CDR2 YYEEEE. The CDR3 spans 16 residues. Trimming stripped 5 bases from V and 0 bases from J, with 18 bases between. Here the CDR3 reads CASSSSSTRSSYEQYF. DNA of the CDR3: TGTGCCAGCAGTTCCTCAAGTACGAGGAGCTCCTACGAGCAGTACTTC.

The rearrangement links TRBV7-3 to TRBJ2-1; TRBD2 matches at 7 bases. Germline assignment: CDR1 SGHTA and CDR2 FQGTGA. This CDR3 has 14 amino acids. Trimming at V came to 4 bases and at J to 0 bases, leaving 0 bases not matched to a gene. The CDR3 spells CASSSSGSYNEQFF. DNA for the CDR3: TGTGCCAGCAGCTCTAGCGGCTCCTACAATGAGCAGTTCTTC.

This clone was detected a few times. The CDR3 sequence: CASSLAGGLGIKYEQYF. As DNA, the CDR3 is TGTGCCAGCAGCTTAGCAGGAGGACTGGGCATAAAGTACGAGCAGTACTTC. The V and J genes are TRBV7-9 and TRBJ2-7; possibly TRBD2 for D (5 bases). Trimming pared 0 bases from V and 4 bases from J, leaving 19 bases between. The CDR3 sequence is 17 residues long. Germline lookup yields CDR1 SEHNR and CDR2 FQNEAQ (reference sequence).

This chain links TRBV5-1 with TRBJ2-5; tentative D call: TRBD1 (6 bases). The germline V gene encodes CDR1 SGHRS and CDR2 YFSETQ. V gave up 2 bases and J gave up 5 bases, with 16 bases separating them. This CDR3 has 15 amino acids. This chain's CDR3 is CASSFGSTGGETQYF. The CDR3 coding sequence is TGCGCCAGCAGCTTTGGGTCGACAGGTGGGGAGACCCAGTACTTC.

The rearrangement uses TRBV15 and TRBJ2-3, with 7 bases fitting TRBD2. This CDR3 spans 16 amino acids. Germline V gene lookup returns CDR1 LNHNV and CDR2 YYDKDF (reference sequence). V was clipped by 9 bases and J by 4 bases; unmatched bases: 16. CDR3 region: CATKQERGHNADTQYF. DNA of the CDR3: TGTGCCACTAAACAGGAGCGGGGTCATAACGCAGATACGCAGTATTTT. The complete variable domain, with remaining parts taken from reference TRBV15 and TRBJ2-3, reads DAMVIQNPRYQVTQFGKPVTLSCSQTLNHNVMYWYQQKSSQAPKLLFHYYDKDFNNEADTPDNFQSRRPNTSFCFLDIRSPGLGDTAMYLCATKQERGHNADTQYFGPGTRLTVL.

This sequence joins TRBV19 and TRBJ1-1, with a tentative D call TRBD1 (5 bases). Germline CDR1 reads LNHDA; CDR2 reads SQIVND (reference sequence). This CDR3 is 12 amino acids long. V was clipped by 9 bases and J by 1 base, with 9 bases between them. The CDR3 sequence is CASEGRNTEAFF. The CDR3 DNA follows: TGTGCCAGCGAGGGGCGGAACACTGAAGCTTTCTTT.

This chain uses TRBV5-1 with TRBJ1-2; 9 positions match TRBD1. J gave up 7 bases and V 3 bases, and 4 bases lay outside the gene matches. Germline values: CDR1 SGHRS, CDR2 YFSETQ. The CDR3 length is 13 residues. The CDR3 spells CASSYTGGRGYTF. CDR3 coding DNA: TGCGCCAGCAGCTACACAGGGGGCCGTGGCTACACCTTC.

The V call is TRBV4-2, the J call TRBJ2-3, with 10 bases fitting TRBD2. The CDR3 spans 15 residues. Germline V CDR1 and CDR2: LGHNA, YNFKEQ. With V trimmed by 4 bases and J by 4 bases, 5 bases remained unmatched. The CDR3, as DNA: TGTGCCAGCAGCCTAAGCGGGAGGGCCCCAGATACGCAGTATTTT. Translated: CASSLSGRAPDTQYF.

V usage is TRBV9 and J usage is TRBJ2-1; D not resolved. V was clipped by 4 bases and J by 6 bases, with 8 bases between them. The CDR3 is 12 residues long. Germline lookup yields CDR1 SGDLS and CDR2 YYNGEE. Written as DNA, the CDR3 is TGTGCCAGCAGCCTCTTCGGCAATGAGCAGTTCTTC. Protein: CASSLFGNEQFF. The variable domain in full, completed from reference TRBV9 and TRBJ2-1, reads DSGVTQTPKHLITATGQRVTLRCSPRSGDLSVYWYQQSLDQGLQFLIQYYNGEERAKGNILERFSAQQFPDLHSELNLSSLELGDSALYFCASSLFGNEQFFGPGTRLTVL.

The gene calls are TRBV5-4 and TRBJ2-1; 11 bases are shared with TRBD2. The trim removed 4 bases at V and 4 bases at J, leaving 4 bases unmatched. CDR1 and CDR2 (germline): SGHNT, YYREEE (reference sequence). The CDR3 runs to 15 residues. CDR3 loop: CASSRTSGGYNEQFF. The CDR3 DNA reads TGTGCCAGCAGCAGAACTAGCGGGGGATACAATGAGCAGTTCTTC. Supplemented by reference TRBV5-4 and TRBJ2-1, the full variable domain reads ETGVTQSPTHLIKTRGQQVTLRCSSQSGHNTVSWYQQALGQGPQFIFQYYREEENGRGNFPPRFSGLQFPNYSSELNVNALELDDSALYLCASSRTSGGYNEQFFGPGTRLTVL.

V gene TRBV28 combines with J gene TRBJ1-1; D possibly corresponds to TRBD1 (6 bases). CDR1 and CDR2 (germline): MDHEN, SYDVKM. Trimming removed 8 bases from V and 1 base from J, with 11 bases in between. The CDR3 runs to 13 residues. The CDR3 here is CASHPTGNTEAFF. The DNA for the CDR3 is TGTGCCAGCCATCCGACAGGGAACACTGAAGCTTTCTTT.

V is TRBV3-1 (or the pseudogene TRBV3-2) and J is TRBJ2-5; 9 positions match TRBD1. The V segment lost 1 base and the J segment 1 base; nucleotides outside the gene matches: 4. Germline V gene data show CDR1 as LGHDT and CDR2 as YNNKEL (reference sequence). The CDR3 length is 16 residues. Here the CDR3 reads CASSQVRDRAQETQYF. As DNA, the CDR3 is TGTGCCAGCAGCCAAGTCCGGGACAGGGCCCAAGAGACCCAGTACTTC.

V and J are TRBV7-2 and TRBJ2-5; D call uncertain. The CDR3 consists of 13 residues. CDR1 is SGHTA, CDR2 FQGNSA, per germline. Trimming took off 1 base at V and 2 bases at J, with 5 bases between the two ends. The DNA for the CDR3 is TGTGCCAGCAGCTTAGTCCATCAAGAGACCCAGTACTTC. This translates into CASSLVHQETQYF.